One and the same sample provided the 15 T cell receptor beta chains below, sequenced in a study of monozygotic twins with inflammatory bowel disease. Each CDR3 protein gets one entry in TCRdb, which reprocessed the 5' RACE reads and gives no DNA. The listing records roughly 200,000 distinct CDR3 sequences. Sequenced sample: blood. Receptor source: a human donor with ulcerative colitis or Crohn's disease, or a healthy co-twin of an affected twin (not recorded which).

The chain has TRBV18 and TRBJ1-5. The CDR3 has 16 residues. Germline assignment: CDR1 KGHSH and CDR2 LQKENI. The CDR3 loop reads CASSPGRTAGNQPQHF.

V gene TRBV7-9 combines with J gene TRBJ2-7; TCRdb calls TRBD2, which cannot be checked without DNA. There are 15 residues in the CDR3. Germline CDR1 is SEHNR and CDR2 is FQNEAQ (reference sequence). The CDR3: CASSPDPGGPYEQYF.

V and J are TRBV20-1 and TRBJ1-1; checking the TCRdb D call of TRBD1 is not possible without DNA. From germline, CDR1 is DFQATT and CDR2 SNEGSKA (reference sequence). This CDR3 has 13 residues. The CDR3 loop is CSAGGTGNTEAFF.

The chain uses TRBV18 and TRBJ2-3; the D gene TCRdb calls, TRBD2, cannot be checked with no DNA. Germline V gene sequence: CDR1 KGHSH, CDR2 LQKENI. CDR3 length: 18 residues. Here the CDR3 reads CASSPQGTSRGFTDTQYF. The complete variable domain, with remaining parts taken from reference TRBV18 and TRBJ2-3, reads NAGVMQNPRHLVRRRGQEARLRCSPMKGHSHVYWYRQLPEEGLKFMVYLQKENIIDESGMPKERFSAEFPKEGPSILRIQQVVRGDSAAYFCASSPQGTSRGFTDTQYFGPGTRLTVL.

This rearrangement joins TRBV5-1 to TRBJ2-5; TCRdb gives TRBD2 as the D gene, but with no DNA this cannot be confirmed. Per the germline V gene, CDR1 is SGHRS and CDR2 is YFSETQ. This CDR3 is 15 amino acids long. The CDR3 reads CASSSELGRQETQYF.

This chain connects TRBV5-1 to TRBJ2-5; the D gene TCRdb calls, TRBD1, cannot be checked with no DNA. The CDR3 extends over 14 amino acids. The germline V gene encodes CDR1 SGHRS and CDR2 YFSETQ. This CDR3 reads CASSLAPGQETQYF.

The gene calls are TRBV5-1 and TRBJ2-2. Germline V gives CDR1 SGHRS, CDR2 YFSETQ. The CDR3 spans 15 residues. CDR3 amino acids: CASSGKDGSAGELFF.

The rearrangement joins TRBV20-1 to TRBJ2-3; TCRdb returns TRBD1, unconfirmable since there is no DNA. CDR3 length: 14 amino acids. Germline V gene data show CDR1 as DFQATT and CDR2 as SNEGSKA (reference sequence). CDR3 residues: CSAIDRTGADTQYF.

The rearrangement uses TRBV7-2 and TRBJ2-7; TCRdb names TRBD1, which stays unverified in the absence of DNA. CDR1 and CDR2 (germline): SGHTA, FQGNSA. This CDR3 has 17 amino acids. CDR3 sequence: CASSFVPGQGASYEQYF. Full variable domain (outside the CDR3, taken from reference TRBV7-2 and TRBJ2-7): GAGVSQSPSNKVTEKGKDVELRCDPISGHTALYWYRQSLGQGLEFLIYFQGNSAPDKSGLPSDRFSAERTGGSVSTLTIQRTQQEDSAVYLCASSFVPGQGASYEQYFGPGTRLTVT.

The chain uses TRBV5-1 and TRBJ1-1; no DNA is available, so the TRBD1 call from TCRdb remains unchecked. Looked up from germline, CDR1 is SGHRS and CDR2 is YFSETQ. This CDR3 comprises 14 residues. The CDR3 region is CASSLRQQNTEAFF. Based on the CDR3 plus reference TRBV5-1 and TRBJ1-1, the full variable domain is KAGVTQTPRYLIKTRGQQVTLSCSPISGHRSVSWYQQTPGQGLQFLFEYFSETQRNKGNFPGRFSGRQFSNSRSEMNVSTLELGDSALYLCASSLRQQNTEAFFGQGTRLTVV.

The chain is built from TRBV20-1 and TRBJ2-5. This CDR3 has 12 residues. CDR1 is DFQATT, CDR2 SNEGSKA, per germline (reference sequence). CDR3: CSANSVQETQYF.

The chain's CDR3 is CSAYRGNTGELFF. This chain uses TRBV20-1 with TRBJ2-2; the D gene TCRdb calls, TRBD1, cannot be checked with no DNA. The CDR3 has 13 residues. The germline V gene encodes CDR1 DFQATT and CDR2 SNEGSKA (reference sequence).

V is TRBV6-2 or TRBV6-3 and J is TRBJ2-1. This CDR3 spans 12 amino acids. CDR1 is MNHEY and CDR2 is SVGEGT in the germline V gene. The CDR3 sequence: CASRPTVSEQFF.

The gene calls are TRBV4-1 and TRBJ1-1; TCRdb's D call of TRBD1 is untestable without DNA. The CDR3 contains 16 residues. Germline V gene lookup returns CDR1 MGHRA and CDR2 YSYEKL. The CDR3 spells CASSQGGATLNTEAFF.

J is TRBJ2-5 and V is TRBV16; no DNA is available, so the TRBD1 call from TCRdb remains unchecked. This CDR3 spans 14 amino acids. Germline CDR1 KGHSY, CDR2 FQNENV. The CDR3 protein is CASSQFNRGETQYF.